This T cell receptor (beta chain) was recovered during a study of CD8 T cells in Susac syndrome. The CDR3 runs 15 residues. Trimming at V came to 6 bases and at J to 8 bases, leaving 11 bases not matched to a gene. Random hexamers were used to reverse transcribe about 0.5 to 1 ug of RNA. Multiplex immunoSEQ PCR targeted 54 Vbeta and 13 Jbeta TCR beta segments. TCRdb independently ran MiXCR on the immunoSEQ multiplex PCR reads; one entry per CDR3 protein. The sample lists about 150,000 distinct CDR3 sequences, 95% to 96% occurring once. The sample comprised CD8+ T cells from PBMCs. The chain carries TRBV12-3 or TRBV12-4 and TRBJ2-1; 9 nucleotides match TRBD1. The TCR was taken from a human donor with multiple sclerosis. CDR3: CASSPRDREGDEQFF. CDR3 DNA: TGTGCCAGCAGCCCCCGGGACAGGGAGGGGGATGAGCAGTTCTTC.